This T cell receptor beta chain was sequenced in a study of vaccination effects on CD4 cells after COVID-19. About this clone itself: The antigen is not known.

The CDR3 runs to 14 residues. Between the trimmed V and J ends, which lost 7 bases and 3 bases, there was a span of 15 bases. CDR1 and CDR2 (germline): SGHTA, FQGTGA. Whole-study findings and limits: In the late period after vaccination, infection- and vaccine-induced clones contracted markedly.

The authors isolated CD4+ T cells after around 11 days of culture. Here immunoSEQ multiplex PCR was the method, and the copy in TCRdb shows in-frame clones only, minus some. The table lists 20,000 to 25,000 clones, around 67% of them singletons. The sample consisted of CD4+ T cells from PBMCs cultured without peptide, taken before COVID-19 vaccination. The chain carries TRBV7-3 and TRBJ1-1; D perhaps matches TRBD1 (5 bases). The receptor comes from a human donor who received a COVID-19 vaccine. CDR3 sequence reads: CASTLQGRDTEAFF. The CDR3 region has the DNA TGTGCCAGCACCCTTCAGGGCCGGGACACTGAAGCTTTCTTT.